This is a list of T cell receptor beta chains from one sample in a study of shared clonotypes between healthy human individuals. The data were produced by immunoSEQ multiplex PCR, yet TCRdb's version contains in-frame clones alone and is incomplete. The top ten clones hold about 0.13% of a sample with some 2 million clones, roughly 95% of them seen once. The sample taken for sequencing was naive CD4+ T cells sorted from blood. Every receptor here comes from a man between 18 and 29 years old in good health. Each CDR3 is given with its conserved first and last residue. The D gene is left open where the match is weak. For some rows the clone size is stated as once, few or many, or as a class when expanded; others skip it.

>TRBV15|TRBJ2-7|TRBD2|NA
CATSRQRAGSSYEQYF
TGTGCCACCAGCAGACAAAGAGCGGGGAGCTCCTACGAGCAGTACTTC
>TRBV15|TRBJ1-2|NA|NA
CATSRDLSTGGYTF
TGTGCCACCAGCAGAGATCTGTCCACCGGCGGCTACACCTTC
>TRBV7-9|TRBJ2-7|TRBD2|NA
CASSTVLGREGGYEQYF
TGTGCCAGCAGTACCGTCCTGGGCAGGGAGGGAGGCTACGAGCAGTACTTC
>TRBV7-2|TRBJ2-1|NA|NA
CASSSRSDWEQFF
TGTGCCAGCAGCTCACGGTCCGACTGGGAGCAGTTCTTC
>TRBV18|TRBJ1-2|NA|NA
CASSPIPDPGPFPYGYTF
TGTGCCAGCTCACCAATTCCAGACCCCGGACCCTTCCCCTATGGCTACACCTTC
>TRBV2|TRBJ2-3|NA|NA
CASSEGLARGEDTQYF
TGTGCCAGCAGTGAGGGGCTCGCCCGGGGAGAGGATACGCAGTATTTT
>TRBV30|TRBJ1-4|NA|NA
CAWSRDEKLFF
TGTGCCTGGAGCAGGGATGAAAAACTGTTTTTT
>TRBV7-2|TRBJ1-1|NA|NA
CASSPAGGGTEAFF
TGTGCCAGCAGCCCTGCGGGGGGGGGCACTGAAGCTTTCTTT
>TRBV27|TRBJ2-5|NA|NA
CASSLMGAGETQYF
TGTGCCAGCAGTTTAATGGGGGCAGGTGAGACCCAGTACTTC
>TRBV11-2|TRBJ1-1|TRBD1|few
CASSPGQVNTEAFF
TGTGCCAGCAGCCCGGGACAGGTGAACACTGAAGCTTTCTTT
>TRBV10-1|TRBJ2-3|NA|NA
CASSEGGNTDTQYF
TGCGCCAGCAGTGAGGGGGGTAACACAGATACGCAGTATTTT
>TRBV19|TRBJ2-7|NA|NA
CASSMASSVGYEQYF
TGTGCCAGTAGTATGGCGTCTAGTGTCGGGTACGAGCAGTACTTC
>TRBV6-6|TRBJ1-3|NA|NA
CASSYLSNTIYF
TGTGCCAGCAGTTATCTTTCCAACACCATATATTTT
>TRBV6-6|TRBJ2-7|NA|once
CASSYLDFSYEQYF
TGTGCCAGCAGTTACCTAGATTTCTCCTACGAGCAGTACTTC
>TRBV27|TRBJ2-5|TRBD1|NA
CASSLAGQGQETQYF
TGTGCCAGCAGTTTGGCAGGACAGGGACAAGAGACCCAGTACTTC
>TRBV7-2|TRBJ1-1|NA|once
CASSSPVGGGGTEAFF
TGTGCCAGCAGCTCCCCGGTTGGGGGCGGGGGCACTGAAGCTTTCTTT
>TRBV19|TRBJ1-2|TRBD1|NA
CASSIQGAPIGYTF
TGTGCCAGTAGTATTCAGGGGGCCCCAATCGGCTACACCTTC
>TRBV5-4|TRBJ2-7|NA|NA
CASSLDRDEQYF
TGTGCCAGCAGCTTGGATAGAGACGAGCAGTACTTC
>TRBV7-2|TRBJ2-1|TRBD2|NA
CASSLGGGIYNEQFF
TGTGCCAGCAGCCTAGGCGGGGGGATCTACAATGAGCAGTTCTTC
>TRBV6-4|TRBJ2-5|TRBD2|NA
CASSGTSGRFLQETQYF
TGTGCCAGCAGTGGGACTAGCGGGAGGTTTCTCCAAGAGACCCAGTACTTC
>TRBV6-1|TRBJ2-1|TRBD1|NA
CASSHYRGEQFF
TGTGCCAGCAGTCATTACAGGGGTGAGCAGTTCTTC
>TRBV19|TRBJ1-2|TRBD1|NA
CASTPGQGTLRLGYGYTF
TGTGCCAGTACTCCGGGACAGGGGACACTTCGTTTAGGCTATGGCTACACCTTC
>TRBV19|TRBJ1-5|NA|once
CASSSSYANQPQHF
TGTGCCAGTTCCTCCTCGTACGCCAATCAGCCCCAGCATTTT
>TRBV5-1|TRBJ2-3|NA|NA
CASSLDPGSTDTQYF
TGCGCCAGCAGCTTGGACCCGGGAAGCACAGATACGCAGTATTTT
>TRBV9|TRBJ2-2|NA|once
CASSLRWDTGELFF
TGTGCCAGCAGCCTCCGGTGGGACACCGGGGAGCTGTTTTTT
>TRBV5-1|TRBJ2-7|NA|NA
CASSSGTEPSYEQYF
TGCGCCAGCAGCTCGGGGACCGAACCTTCCTACGAGCAGTACTTC
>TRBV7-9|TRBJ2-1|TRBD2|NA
CASRWGLAGDNEQFF
TGTGCCAGCAGGTGGGGACTAGCGGGCGACAATGAGCAGTTCTTC
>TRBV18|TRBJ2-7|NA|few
CASSLGRNSYEQYF
TGTGCCAGCTCACTTGGACGGAACTCCTACGAGCAGTACTTC
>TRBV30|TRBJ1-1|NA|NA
CAGLDTEAFF
TGTGCCGGACTGGACACTGAAGCTTTCTTT
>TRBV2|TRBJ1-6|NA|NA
CASSKDSYSSYNSPLHF
TGTGCCAGCAGCAAAGACAGTTATAGCTCCTATAATTCACCCCTCCACTTT
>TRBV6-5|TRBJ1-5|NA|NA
CASSQQGSNQPQHF
TGTGCCAGCAGCCAACAGGGAAGCAATCAGCCCCAGCATTTT
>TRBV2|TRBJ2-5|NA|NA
CASSRRVQETQYF
TGTGCCAGCAGTCGGCGGGTTCAAGAGACCCAGTACTTC
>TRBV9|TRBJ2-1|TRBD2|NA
CASSVVSGLDREQFF
TGTGCCAGCAGCGTAGTGTCGGGACTAGACCGCGAGCAGTTCTTC
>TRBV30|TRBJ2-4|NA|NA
CAWSAGLAKNIQYF
TGTGCCTGGAGTGCCGGTCTAGCCAAAAACATTCAGTACTTC
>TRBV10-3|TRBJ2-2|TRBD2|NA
CAIKSGGSSNTGELFF
TGTGCCATCAAATCTGGCGGGAGTAGTAACACCGGGGAGCTGTTTTTT
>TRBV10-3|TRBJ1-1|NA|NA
CAISVGGTEAFF
TGTGCCATCAGTGTTGGGGGCACTGAAGCTTTCTTT
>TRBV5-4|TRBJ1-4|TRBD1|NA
CASSPGGREGSEKLFF
TGTGCCAGCAGCCCAGGGGGCAGGGAGGGAAGTGAAAAACTGTTTTTT
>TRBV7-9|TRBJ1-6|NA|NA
CASSLDQGGSPLHF
TGTGCCAGCAGCTTAGACCAAGGCGGGTCACCCCTCCACTTT
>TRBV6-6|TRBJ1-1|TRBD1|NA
CASSDQGAVTEAFF
TGTGCCAGCAGCGATCAGGGGGCGGTCACTGAAGCTTTCTTT
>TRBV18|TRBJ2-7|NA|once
CASSPSTGAYEQYF
TGTGCCAGCTCACCTTCGACAGGAGCCTACGAGCAGTACTTC
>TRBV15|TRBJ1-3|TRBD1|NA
CATSRGTGTASGNTIYF
TGTGCCACCAGCAGAGGAACTGGGACAGCCTCTGGAAACACCATATATTTT
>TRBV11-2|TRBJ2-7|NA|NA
CASSLVGILHEQYF
TGTGCCAGCAGCTTAGTAGGGATACTCCACGAGCAGTACTTC
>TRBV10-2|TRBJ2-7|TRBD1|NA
CASSPRDRGGGALYEQYF
TGCGCCAGCAGCCCCCGGGACAGGGGGGGAGGGGCCCTCTACGAGCAGTACTTC
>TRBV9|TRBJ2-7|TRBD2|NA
CASSVAKRGVYEQYF
TGTGCCAGCAGCGTAGCTAAGCGGGGGGTCTACGAGCAGTACTTC
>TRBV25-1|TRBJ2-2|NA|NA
CASSNFGRSSTGELFF
TGTGCCAGCAGTAATTTTGGAAGATCGAGTACCGGGGAGCTGTTTTTT
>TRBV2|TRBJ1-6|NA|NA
CASSEAGNNSPLHF
TGTGCCAGCAGTGAAGCGGGAAATAATTCACCCCTCCACTTT
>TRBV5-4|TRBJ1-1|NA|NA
CASSLSRGMNTEAFF
TGTGCCAGCAGCTTAAGCAGGGGTATGAACACTGAAGCTTTCTTT
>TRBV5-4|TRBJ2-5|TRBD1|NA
CASSFKSYRQGIQETQYF
TGTGCCAGCAGCTTTAAGTCGTATCGACAGGGGATCCAAGAGACCCAGTACTTC
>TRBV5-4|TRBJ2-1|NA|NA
CASSPKPGNVIEYNEQFF
TGTGCCAGCAGCCCTAAGCCGGGGAATGTAATTGAGTACAATGAGCAGTTCTTC
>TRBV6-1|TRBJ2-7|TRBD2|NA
CASSVSDSGTTKYEQYF
TGTGCCAGCAGTGTATCGGATTCCGGGACTACCAAGTACGAGCAGTACTTC
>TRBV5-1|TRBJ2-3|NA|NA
CATRSSKADTQYF
TGCGCCACCCGATCTAGCAAAGCAGATACGCAGTATTTT